The 28 T cell receptor beta chains presented below share a single source sample, sequenced in a study of CXCR4 blockade with PD-1 therapy in pancreatic cancer. Libraries were prepared by immunoSEQ multiplex PCR; TCRdb keeps only in-frame clonotypes and omits some of them. This sample has under 5,500 clones; approximately 60% occur once, and the top ten carry about 6.6%. What was sequenced was tumor tissue. The receptors stem from a human donor with pancreatic ductal adenocarcinoma.

The J gene is TRBJ2-2, the V gene TRBV6-8, with 14 bases aligning to TRBD2. Germline trimming cut 10 bases from V and 4 bases from J; bases unmatched to any gene: 11. Germline CDR1 reads MNHGY; CDR2 reads SAAAGT. The CDR3 sequence is 17 residues long. CDR3 in amino acids: CATRGGLAGVSTGELFF. CDR3 DNA sequence: TGTGCCACCCGAGGGGGACTAGCGGGAGTTAGCACCGGGGAGCTGTTTTTT.

This chain uses TRBV19 with TRBJ2-1; TRBD1 or TRBD2 may be the D gene (5 bases each). The CDR3 has 13 amino acids. Trimming removed 9 bases at V and 0 bases at J, with 9 bases between. Looked up from germline, CDR1 is LNHDA and CDR2 is SQIVND (reference sequence). The CDR3 protein is CASAGSSYNEQFF. CDR3 sequence (DNA): TGTGCCAGCGCAGGGAGCTCCTACAATGAGCAGTTCTTC.

The chain employs TRBV28 and TRBJ2-7, with D hard to call. V was clipped by 4 bases and J by 4 bases, with 8 bases between them. The CDR3 spans 12 residues. Germline-derived CDR1 and CDR2 are MDHEN and SYDVKM. CDR3 loop: CASSWSRYEQYF. The CDR3 DNA follows: TGTGCCAGCAGTTGGTCACGGTACGAGCAGTACTTC.

This clone has just one count. This chain links TRBV28 with TRBJ2-2; 10 bases map to TRBD2. This CDR3 spans 15 amino acids. J was trimmed by 4 bases and V by 6 bases; bases with no gene match: 5. CDR1 MDHEN and CDR2 SYDVKM come from the germline V gene. The CDR3 here is CASRGASGGTGELFF. The CDR3 region has the DNA TGTGCCAGCAGGGGGGCTAGCGGGGGCACCGGGGAGCTGTTTTTT.

This clone was seen once. The V call is TRBV19, the J call TRBJ2-1; TRBD1 matches 8 bases. The CDR3 length is 13 residues. The V gene's germline CDR1 is LNHDA and CDR2 SQIVND (reference sequence). The junction had 3 bases not matched to a gene; V was cut back by 6 bases and J by 5 bases. CDR3 sequence (DNA): TGTGCCAGTAGCTTGACAGGGGACAATGAGCAGTTCTTC. As protein: CASSLTGDNEQFF.

Concerning this clone itself: The junction departs from germline at one end; a sequencing error may be responsible. For the CDR3, the DNA is TGCAGCTGTAAGAGGGGTATTCTGCAAGAGACCCAATACTTC. Translating it yields CSCKRGILQETQYF. The chain joins TRBV29-1 to TRBJ2-5, with D perhaps given as TRBD1 or TRBD2 (5 bases each). The CDR3 loop spans 14 amino acids. The germline V gene has CDR1 SQVTM and CDR2 ANQGSEA.

This clone was detected only a few times. Other DNA sequences in this specimen translate into the identical CDR3. This rearrangement joins TRBV19 to TRBJ2-3, with 12 bases lining up with TRBD1. This CDR3 contains 14 residues. J was trimmed by 4 bases and V by 10 bases; bases with no gene match: 6. Germline loops: CDR1 LNHDA, CDR2 SQIVND (reference sequence). CDR3 DNA sequence: TGTGCCACTAGGGACAGGGGGCGCGCAGATACGCAGTATTTT. This gives the protein CATRDRGRADTQYF.

The gene calls are TRBV15 and TRBJ2-5; 8 bases map to TRBD2. The CDR3 covers 15 residues. Germline V gene data show CDR1 as LNHNV and CDR2 as YYDKDF (reference sequence). The ends lost 2 bases at V and 5 bases at J; junction bases unmatched: 7. The CDR3 protein is CATSRNGGAGETQYF. CDR3 coding DNA: TGTGCCACCAGCAGAAACGGGGGGGCCGGTGAGACCCAGTACTTC.

The rearrangement uses TRBV6-8 and TRBJ1-1, with 10 bases matching TRBD1. This CDR3 comprises 16 residues. Germline V lookup: CDR1 MNHGY, CDR2 SAAAGT. The junction had 16 bases not matched to a gene; V was cut back by 7 bases and J by 8 bases. The DNA for the CDR3 is TGTGCCAGCACCAACCGGGACAGGGGCTATATTAGGGAAGCTTTCTTT. It translates to CASTNRDRGYIREAFF.

The sample holds a few counts of this clone. The chain joins TRBV18 to TRBJ2-5; perhaps TRBD1 as D (5 bases). Germline V lookup: CDR1 KGHSH, CDR2 LQKENI. Trimming cost V 5 bases and J 1 base, with 11 bases left between them. CDR3 length: 14 residues. The CDR3 is CASSTQTVQETQYF. CDR3 in DNA: TGTGCCAGCTCAACACAGACAGTCCAAGAGACCCAGTACTTC.

CDR3 coding DNA: TGTGCCTGGAGTCGGAAAACAGGGAGGGGTAGCACTGAAGCTTTCTTT. It yields the protein CAWSRKTGRGSTEAFF. The chain recombines TRBV30 with TRBJ1-1, with D maybe TRBD1 (6 bases). CDR3 length: 16 residues. Germline values: CDR1 GTSNPN, CDR2 SVGIG (reference sequence). V lost 2 bases and J 4 bases, leaving 20 bases between the germline ends.

The chain employs TRBV19 and TRBJ2-5; possible D gene TRBD1, 6 bases. The CDR3 loop spans 15 amino acids. Germline CDR1 is LNHDA and CDR2 is SQIVND (reference sequence). V was trimmed by 5 bases and J by 5 bases, leaving 18 bases between them. The chain's CDR3 is CASSPLGGSGETQYF. DNA of the CDR3: TGTGCCAGTAGTCCCCTAGGGGGATCGGGCGAGACCCAGTACTTC.

The chain is built from TRBV11-3 and TRBJ2-7; 11 bases agree with TRBD2. V lost 5 bases and J lost 2; bases outside the gene matches: 5. The CDR3 extends over 15 amino acids. CDR1 is SGHNT, CDR2 YENEEA, per germline. In nucleotides, the CDR3 is TGTGCCAGCAGCGAGGGACTAGCGGCAACCTACGAGCAGTACTTC. Residues: CASSEGLAATYEQYF.

The chain has TRBV19 and TRBJ2-2, with a weak D call TRBD1 (6 bases). Germline lookup yields CDR1 LNHDA and CDR2 SQIVND (reference sequence). The V end was cut by 7 bases, the J end by 0 bases, with 12 bases between. CDR3 length: 15 amino acids. The DNA for the CDR3 is TGTGCCAGTAAATCTCAGGGGTCGAACACCGGGGAGCTGTTTTTT. Residues: CASKSQGSNTGELFF.

The J gene is TRBJ2-5, the V gene TRBV6-8; TRBD2 aligns across 8 bases. J gave up 5 bases and V 6 bases, and 5 bases lay outside the gene matches. The CDR3 extends over 13 amino acids. The germline CDR1 and CDR2 sequences are MNHGY and SAAAGT. Here the CDR3 reads CASSQREWETQYF. CDR3 sequence (DNA): TGTGCCAGCAGCCAGCGGGAGTGGGAGACCCAGTACTTC.

The rearrangement joins TRBV11-3 to TRBJ2-1; 10 nucleotides agree with TRBD2. CDR1 and CDR2 (germline): SGHNT, YENEEA. The CDR3 is 17 amino acids. V lost 3 bases, J lost 3 bases, and 8 bases stayed unmatched. CDR3 DNA sequence: TGTGCCAGCAGCTTGCGTGAGGGACTAGCGAACTACAATGAGCAGTTCTTC. It is translated as CASSLREGLANYNEQFF.

The chain joins TRBV19 to TRBJ1-2; 7 nucleotides agree with TRBD1. CDR1 is LNHDA and CDR2 is SQIVND in the germline V gene (reference sequence). This CDR3 has 15 amino acids. Trimming took 6 bases from V and 7 from J; bases not matched to a gene: 14. This CDR3 reads CASSSPTTGNTGYTF. DNA of the CDR3: TGTGCCAGTAGCTCCCCCACGACAGGGAATACTGGCTACACCTTC. The full variable domain, rest sourced from reference TRBV19 and TRBJ1-2, is DGGITQSPKYLFRKEGQNVTLSCEQNLNHDAMYWYRQDPGQGLRLIYYSQIVNDFQKGDIAEGYSVSREKKESFPLTVTSAQKNPTAFYLCASSSPTTGNTGYTFGSGTRLTVV.

The chain uses TRBV6-8 and TRBJ1-1, with 8 bases lining up with TRBD1. The CDR3 extends over 12 amino acids. The V segment lost 0 bases and the J segment 11 bases; nucleotides outside the gene matches: 2. Germline loops: CDR1 MNHGY, CDR2 SAAAGT. CDR3 protein: CASSYSDRVAFF. The CDR3 DNA reads TGTGCCAGCAGTTACTCGGACAGGGTGGCTTTCTTT.

There are a few counts of this clone. V and J are TRBV9 and TRBJ2-7; possibly TRBD1 or TRBD2 for D (5 bases each). The CDR3 is 13 residues long. Germline V gene data show CDR1 as SGDLS and CDR2 as YYNGEE. Trimming removed 7 bases at V and 4 bases at J, with 15 bases between. The CDR3 DNA sequence: TGTGCCAGCCGCCTGGGGGACCCTTACGAGCAGTACTTC. This translates into CASRLGDPYEQYF. The variable domain in full, completed from reference TRBV9 and TRBJ2-7, reads DSGVTQTPKHLITATGQRVTLRCSPRSGDLSVYWYQQSLDQGLQFLIQYYNGEERAKGNILERFSAQQFPDLHSELNLSSLELGDSALYFCASRLGDPYEQYFGPGTRLTVT.

This chain uses TRBV15 with TRBJ1-5; weak D call: TRBD1 (6 bases). The V end lost 2 bases, the J end lost 5 bases, and 13 bases lay between the germline ends. The CDR3 consists of 15 residues. Per the germline V gene, CDR1 is LNHNV and CDR2 is YYDKDF (reference sequence). The CDR3 coding sequence is TGTGCCACCAGCAGAACAGGGAGGAGAGATCAGCCCCAGCATTTT. Its translation: CATSRTGRRDQPQHF.

The V call is TRBV23-1, the J call TRBJ1-1, with 8 bases lining up with TRBD1. TRBV23-1 is designated an ORF whose function remains uncertain. V trimming: 2 bases; J trimming: 1 base; junction bases outside the gene matches: 3. The CDR3 runs 15 residues. CDR3 protein: CASSQDGQGNTEAFF. The CDR3 coding sequence is TGCGCCAGCAGTCAAGACGGACAGGGGAACACTGAAGCTTTCTTT.

The genes are TRBV6-8 and TRBJ2-1, with a possible D match to TRBD1 (6 bases). The V and J ends lost 6 bases and 0 bases respectively, with 15 bases between them. The CDR3 has 16 residues. CDR1 is MNHGY and CDR2 is SAAAGT in the germline V gene. The CDR3 sequence: CASSARTESSYNEQFF. Written as DNA, the CDR3 is TGTGCCAGCAGCGCACGGACAGAGAGCTCCTACAATGAGCAGTTCTTC.

This chain uses TRBV29-1 with TRBJ2-2, with D maybe TRBD1 (5 bases). The CDR3 is 12 residues long. The germline V and J ends were trimmed by 8 bases and 7 bases, with 14 bases remaining between them. The germline V gene encodes CDR1 SQVTM and CDR2 ANQGSEA. DNA of the CDR3: TGCAGCTGCCGACAGTACATCGGGGAGCTGTTTTTT. This encodes CSCRQYIGELFF.

The table lists this clone with a few counts. CDR3 sequence reads: CASSRQEMNTEAFF. CDR3 sequence (DNA): TGTGCCAGCAGCAGACAGGAAATGAACACTGAAGCTTTCTTT. The chain combines TRBV28 with TRBJ1-1; possible D gene TRBD1, 6 bases. From germline, CDR1 is MDHEN and CDR2 SYDVKM. The CDR3 length is 14 residues. Trimming removed 6 bases from V and 0 bases from J, with 11 bases in between.

The chain is built from TRBV19 and TRBJ1-2; D gene uncertain. With 5 bases removed from V and 5 bases from J, the gap between germline ends came to 9 bases. The CDR3 runs 12 residues. CDR1 is LNHDA and CDR2 is SQIVND in the germline V gene (reference sequence). Here the CDR3 reads CASSPRGYGYTF. DNA of the CDR3: TGTGCCAGTAGTCCCCGGGGATATGGCTACACCTTC.

Remarks on this clone: At the DNA level, this CDR3 is encoded by other sequences in the same sample as well. The rearrangement uses TRBV29-1 and TRBJ1-1; no definite D call. Trimming took off 6 bases at V and 0 bases at J, with 8 bases between the two ends. CDR1 and CDR2 from the germline V gene are SQVTM and ANQGSEA. This CDR3 is built from 12 residues. CDR3 sequence: CSVGRMNTEAFF. CDR3 DNA: TGCAGCGTAGGCCGTATGAACACTGAAGCTTTCTTT. The entire variable domain, with the rest obtained from reference TRBV29-1 and TRBJ1-1, is as follows: SAVISQKPSRDICQRGTSLTIQCQVDSQVTMMFWYRQQPGQSLTLIATANQGSEATYESGFVIDKFPISRPNLTFSTLTVSNMSPEDSSIYLCSVGRMNTEAFFGQGTRLTVV.

J is TRBJ2-1 and V is TRBV6-8, with 10 bases that match TRBD2. CDR3 size: 15 residues. V shed 6 bases and J 7 bases; nucleotides not matched to a gene: 9. Germline CDR1 MNHGY, CDR2 SAAAGT. The CDR3 DNA sequence: TGTGCCAGCAGCGATTCCGGGACTAGCGTAAATGAGCAGTTCTTC. This encodes CASSDSGTSVNEQFF.

The V gene is TRBV19, the J gene TRBJ2-1; 13 nucleotides line up with TRBD2. Losses at the gene ends were 5 bases for V and 7 bases for J; bases not matched to a gene: 5. Germline V CDR1 and CDR2: LNHDA, SQIVND (reference sequence). The CDR3 consists of 15 residues. The CDR3 nucleotides read TGTGCCAGTAGTCTCGGGACTAGCGGGATGAATGAGCAGTTCTTC. This encodes CASSLGTSGMNEQFF.